A single sample is the source of the 11 T cell receptor beta chains below, sequenced in a study of blood T cell repertoires in COVID-19. Sequencing was performed with immunoSEQ multiplex PCR; in TCRdb, only in-frame clones are kept and a portion is missing. The data contain 200,000 to 300,000 clones, about 86% of them singletons. Sequencing was performed on peripheral blood. The origin of the receptors is a young man with active or convalescent COVID-19.

This rearrangement joins TRBV7-8 to TRBJ2-2, with 10 positions matching TRBD1. The trim removed 5 bases at V and 7 bases at J, leaving 10 bases unmatched. In germline, CDR1 is SGHVS, CDR2 FQNEAQ. CDR3 length: 16 residues. In DNA, the CDR3 is TGTGCCAGCAGCGGAACGCGCGGGACAGGGGTCGGGGAGCTGTTTTTT. Translated: CASSGTRGTGVGELFF.

J is TRBJ1-4 and V is TRBV7-2; D not certain. Trimming stripped 6 bases from V and 5 bases from J, with 16 bases between. Germline V gene data show CDR1 as SGHTA and CDR2 as FQGNSA. This CDR3 region has 15 residues. The CDR3 DNA is TGTGCCAGCAGGCGAGGAGGGTCCGAGAATGAAAAACTGTTTTTT. Amino acid sequence: CASRRGGSENEKLFF.

The count of this clone is one. The chain has TRBV5-1 and TRBJ2-6; 13 nucleotides agree with TRBD2. Germline assignment: CDR1 SGHRS and CDR2 YFSETQ. The V and J ends lost 4 bases and 1 base, in that order; junction bases with no gene match: 14. The CDR3 has 21 residues. CDR3 loop: CASSPFVTSGGGMSGANVLTF. The CDR3 region has the DNA TGCGCCAGCAGCCCCTTCGTAACTAGCGGGGGGGGGATGTCTGGGGCCAACGTCCTGACTTTC. The full variable domain, in which reference TRBV5-1 and TRBJ2-6 provide the parts outside the CDR3, is KAGVTQTPRYLIKTRGQQVTLSCSPISGHRSVSWYQQTPGQGLQFLFEYFSETQRNKGNFPGRFSGRQFSNSRSEMNVSTLELGDSALYLCASSPFVTSGGGMSGANVLTFGAGSRLTVL.

This chain joins TRBV7-9 and TRBJ1-1; possible D gene TRBD1, 5 bases. Per germline, CDR1 SEHNR and CDR2 FQNEAQ (reference sequence). V shed 3 bases and J shed 4 bases, with 21 bases lying between them. The CDR3 has 17 residues. The CDR3 DNA reads TGTGCCAGCAGCTTTAAGGAGGTGTGGGGGGAGAGCACTGAAGCTTTCTTT. Translation: CASSFKEVWGESTEAFF.

This clone was recorded once. The chain joins TRBV9 to TRBJ2-5; D is ambiguous. CDR1 is SGDLS, CDR2 YYNGEE, per germline. CDR3 size: 16 residues. Trimming pared 0 bases from V and 5 bases from J, leaving 17 bases between. The CDR3 nucleotides read TGTGCCAGCAGCGTAGTGTCTAGTCGTGGTGATGAGACCCAGTACTTC. Amino acid sequence: CASSVVSSRGDETQYF.

The genes are TRBV18 and TRBJ1-3; D remains ambiguous. Trimming took off 5 bases at V and 0 bases at J, with 14 bases between the two ends. This CDR3 spans 16 amino acids. CDR1 KGHSH and CDR2 LQKENI come from the germline V gene. In DNA form, the CDR3 reads TGTGCCAGCTCAAAAAACGACATTTACTCTGGAAACACCATATATTTT. It is translated as CASSKNDIYSGNTIYF.

This chain links TRBV9 with TRBJ2-3; D call uncertain. The CDR3 has 13 amino acids. CDR1 and CDR2 from the germline V gene are SGDLS and YYNGEE. Trimming took off 2 bases at V and 1 base at J, with 5 bases between the two ends. In DNA form, the CDR3 reads TGTGCCAGCAGCGTGATAGGCACAGATACGCAGTATTTT. Amino acids: CASSVIGTDTQYF.

V is TRBV10-3 and J is TRBJ1-2, with D possibly TRBD1 on 5 matching bases. This CDR3 has 15 residues. The V end lost 6 bases, the J end lost 2 bases, and 16 bases lay between the germline ends. From germline, CDR1 is ENHRY and CDR2 SYGVKD. CDR3 sequence (DNA): TGTGCCATCAGAGCATCAACCGACAGCAACTATGGCTACACCTTC. Its translation is CAIRASTDSNYGYTF.

The rearrangement links TRBV4-1 to TRBJ1-4; 7 bases fit TRBD1. J gave up 7 bases and V 1 base, and 3 bases lay outside the gene matches. Germline CDR1 and CDR2: MGHRA and YSYEKL. CDR3 size: 14 residues. The CDR3 region is CASSQGQGGEKLFF. The DNA for the CDR3 is TGCGCCAGCAGCCAAGGACAGGGTGGTGAAAAACTGTTTTTT.

The gene calls are TRBV6-1 and TRBJ2-1; 12 positions match TRBD2. CDR3 length: 17 residues. V gave up 0 bases and J gave up 8 bases; unmatched junction bases: 8. CDR1 and CDR2 from the germline V gene are MNHNS and SASEGT. The DNA of the CDR3 is TGTGCCAGCAGTGAAGCGGTGACTAGCGGGGGAGGGGATGAGCAGTTCTTC. Translating it yields CASSEAVTSGGGDEQFF.

The V gene is TRBV7-9, the J gene TRBJ1-4; 7 positions agree with TRBD1. With V trimmed by 5 bases and J by 8 bases, 5 bases remained unmatched. Germline loops: CDR1 SEHNR, CDR2 FQNEAQ (reference sequence). The CDR3 runs 13 residues. DNA for the CDR3: TGTGCCAGCAGCACGACAGGGAACGAAAAACTGTTTTTT. Residues: CASSTTGNEKLFF.